The rows below give T cell receptor beta chains drawn from one sample of a study of blood T cell repertoires in COVID-19. Generated by immunoSEQ multiplex PCR, the TCRdb table keeps only in-frame clones and is missing some. The repertoire has under 150,000 clones, 70% to 90% of them found once; the top ten carry approximately 5%. Sequences were obtained from peripheral blood. These receptors were taken from a woman aged 45-60 years with acute or convalescent COVID-19. Each CDR3 is given with its conserved first and last residue. D genes are given only for firm matches. Clone size is given for some rows only: seen once, a few or many times, or a class if the clone is expanded.

V gene	D gene	clone size	J gene	CDR3 DNA	CDR3 protein
TRBV18	-	-	TRBJ1-1	TGTGCCAGCTCACCGAATGAGGGACAAAATGAAGCTTTCTTT	CASSPNEGQNEAFF
TRBV4-1	-	-	TRBJ2-7	TGCGCCAGCAGCCAACACTACGAGCAGTACTTC	CASSQHYEQYF
TRBV6-2/TRBV6-3	-	-	TRBJ2-5	TGTGCCAGCAGTGCGACCCGGGACACCATGGGGGAGACCCAGTACTTC	CASSATRDTMGETQYF
TRBV20-1	-	-	TRBJ2-1	TGCAGTGCTAGTCAGGGGACGGACTACAATGAGCAGTTCTTC	CSASQGTDYNEQFF
TRBV19	TRBD2	few	TRBJ2-2	TGTGCCAGTAGGAGGAGGCTAGCGGGGGGTAACACCGGGGAGCTGTTTTTT	CASRRRLAGGNTGELFF
TRBV7-3	-	-	TRBJ2-2	TGTGCCAGCAGCTTACCGGTCACCGGGGAGCTGTTTTTT	CASSLPVTGELFF
TRBV23-1	-	-	TRBJ1-5	TGCGCCAGCAGTCAAATCGACAGAAACAGCAATCAGCCCCAGCATTTT	CASSQIDRNSNQPQHF
TRBV10-2	-	-	TRBJ2-4	TGCGCCAGCAGTGACTCCAAAAACATTCAGTACTTC	CASSDSKNIQYF
TRBV5-6	TRBD1	-	TRBJ1-3	TGTGCCAGCAGACAAACGGGACAGAGCTCTGGAAACACCATATATTTT	CASRQTGQSSGNTIYF
TRBV14	TRBD2	-	TRBJ2-1	TGTGCCAGCAGCCCTTTAGCGGGCTCCTACAATGAGCAGTTCTTC	CASSPLAGSYNEQFF
TRBV10-1	TRBD1	once	TRBJ2-7	TGCGCCAGTAAGGGACAGGGACTACGTGTGCAGTACTTC	CASKGQGLRVQYF
TRBV7-3	-	-	TRBJ1-1	TGTGCCAGCAGCTTAACCCCCGGGGGGGAAACTGAAGCTTTCTTT	CASSLTPGGETEAFF
TRBV5-1	TRBD1	-	TRBJ2-2	TGCGCCAGCAGCTCTCAACCCGGGACAGGGTCCGGGGAGCTGTTTTTT	CASSSQPGTGSGELFF
TRBV2	-	-	TRBJ1-2	TGTGCCAGCAGGCCCGGGGGGAACTATGGCTACACCTTC	CASRPGGNYGYTF
TRBV7-2	TRBD2	few	TRBJ2-7	TGTGCCAGCACCGAAATACCCGGACTAGTTAACTACGAGCAGTACTTC	CASTEIPGLVNYEQYF
TRBV28	-	-	TRBJ1-5	TGTGCCAGCAGTCGGGTCCTCGTGGGTCAGCCCCAGCATTTT	CASSRVLVGQPQHF
TRBV7-2	TRBD2	few	TRBJ2-7	TGTGCCAGCAGCGAAGAGGTTCGCGGGGGGGCCCCCTACGAGCAGTACTTC	CASSEEVRGGAPYEQYF
TRBV6-2/TRBV6-3	TRBD1	once	TRBJ1-2	TGTGCCAGCAGTTACTCGACAGGGGGCTTGTATGGCTACACCTTC	CASSYSTGGLYGYTF
TRBV7-2	TRBD1	once	TRBJ1-3	TGTGCCAGCAGCCCAAGGGGCGCCGGGACAGCCAACACCATATATTTT	CASSPRGAGTANTIYF
TRBV12-3/TRBV12-4	TRBD1	-	TRBJ2-7	TGTGCCAGCAGCCCGGGACAGTACTACGAGCAGTACTTC	CASSPGQYYEQYF
TRBV7-2	-	-	TRBJ1-1	TGTGCCAGCAGCTACTTACAGGCGAACACTGAAGCTTTCTTT	CASSYLQANTEAFF
TRBV7-3	TRBD2	-	TRBJ2-7	TGTGCCAGCAGCTTAACGGGCGGGGGGGCGACCGAGCAGTACTTC	CASSLTGGGATEQYF
TRBV19	-	once	TRBJ1-6	TGTGCCAGTAGGAGGGGGATCTATTCACCCCTCCACTTT	CASRRGIYSPLHF
TRBV19	-	-	TRBJ1-5	TGTGCCTCATCTCCGGGGTACGGGGATCAGCCCCAGCATTTT	CASSPGYGDQPQHF
TRBV14	TRBD1	once	TRBJ1-4	TGTGCCAGCAGCCCGACAGGGGGAAATGAAAAACTGTTTTTT	CASSPTGGNEKLFF
TRBV6-2/TRBV6-3	TRBD2	few	TRBJ2-3	TGTGCCAGCAGCGCAAGCGGGACTAAATACGCAGATACGCAGTATTTT	CASSASGTKYADTQYF
TRBV5-5	-	-	TRBJ1-4	TGTGCCAGCAGTTCCCGGGAAGTTAGGGAAAAACTGTTTTTT	CASSSREVREKLFF
TRBV27	-	-	TRBJ1-2	TGTGCCAGCAGTTTGGCAGGTTACGGCTACACCTTC	CASSLAGYGYTF
TRBV6-5	-	-	TRBJ2-3	TGTGCCAGCAGTTACGGCCAGGGTGCAGATACGCAGTATTTT	CASSYGQGADTQYF
TRBV7-2	-	-	TRBJ1-1	TGTGCCAGCAGCTTCCTTCGGACAGCCTTGAACACTGAAGCTTTCTTT	CASSFLRTALNTEAFF
TRBV28	-	-	TRBJ1-2	TGTGCCAGCAGTTTATCTCTGGAGGGGAGAGGATATGGCTACACCTTC	CASSLSLEGRGYGYTF
TRBV19	-	few	TRBJ1-2	TGTGCCAGTAGTTCCTCAGGGAACGGCTACACCTTC	CASSSSGNGYTF
TRBV28	-	-	TRBJ2-7	TGTGCCAGCAGTTTAGGGAGCTACGAGCAGTACTTC	CASSLGSYEQYF
TRBV11-3	-	-	TRBJ2-1	TGTGCCAGCAGCTTAGATTATCACGCGGGGAACAATGAGCAGTTCTTC	CASSLDYHAGNNEQFF
TRBV28	-	-	TRBJ1-2	TGTGCCAGCAGTCCCTCCAGGGGTGGCTACACCTTC	CASSPSRGGYTF
TRBV6-2/TRBV6-3	TRBD1	-	TRBJ1-1	TGTGCCAGCAGTGATCCGACAGGGAGGTCTGAAGCTTTCTTT	CASSDPTGRSEAFF
TRBV19	-	few	TRBJ2-7	TGTGCCAGTAAGTCCGGTATGACAGCCTCCTACGAGCAGTACTTC	CASKSGMTASYEQYF
TRBV19	-	-	TRBJ2-4	TGTGCCAGTAGTTTTCGGTCCGGGGACATTCAGTACTTC	CASSFRSGDIQYF
TRBV28	TRBD1	-	TRBJ1-2	TGTGCCAGCAGCTACAGGGGGCGCGGGGGCTACACCTTC	CASSYRGRGGYTF
TRBV18	TRBD1	once	TRBJ1-5	TGTGCCAGCTCACCAAACAGGGGGGACAATCAGCCCCAGCATTTT	CASSPNRGDNQPQHF
TRBV7-2	TRBD2	-	TRBJ2-3	TGTGCCAGCAGCAGGCGGGGACTAGCGCCCGCAGATACGCAGTATTTT	CASSRRGLAPADTQYF
TRBV13	-	-	TRBJ2-7	TGTGCCAGCAGCTTAGAGGCGGCAGACTACGAGCAGTACTTC	CASSLEAADYEQYF
TRBV10-3	-	-	TRBJ2-7	TGTGCCATCAGTGAGTCGAGTGGCACAGGGAGCGAGCAGTACTTC	CAISESSGTGSEQYF
TRBV2	-	few	TRBJ2-1	TGTGCCAGCAGTCTTACTTACAATGAGCAGTTCTTC	CASSLTYNEQFF
TRBV30	-	few	TRBJ2-7	TGTGCCTGGAGTTTTTATAGGGGCCCCCTTCTAGAGCAGTACTTC	CAWSFYRGPLLEQYF